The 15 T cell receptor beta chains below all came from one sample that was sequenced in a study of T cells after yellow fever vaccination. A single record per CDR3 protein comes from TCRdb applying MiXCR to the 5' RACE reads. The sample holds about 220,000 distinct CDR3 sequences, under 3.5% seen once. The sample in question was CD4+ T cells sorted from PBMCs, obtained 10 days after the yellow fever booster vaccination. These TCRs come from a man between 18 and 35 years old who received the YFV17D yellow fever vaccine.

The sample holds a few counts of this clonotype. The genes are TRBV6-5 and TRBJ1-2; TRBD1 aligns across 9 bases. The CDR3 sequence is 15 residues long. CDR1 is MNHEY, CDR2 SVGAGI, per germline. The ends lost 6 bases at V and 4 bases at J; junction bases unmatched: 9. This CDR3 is CASRFPGQGGYGYTF. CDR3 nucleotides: TGTGCCAGCAGGTTTCCGGGACAGGGAGGCTATGGCTACACCTTC.

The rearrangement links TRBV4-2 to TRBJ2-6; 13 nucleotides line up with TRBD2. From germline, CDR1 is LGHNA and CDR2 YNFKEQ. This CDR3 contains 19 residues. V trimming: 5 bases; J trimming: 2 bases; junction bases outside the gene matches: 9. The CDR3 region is CASSYLGTSGIPGANVLTF. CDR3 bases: TGTGCCAGCAGCTACCTAGGGACTAGCGGGATACCTGGGGCCAACGTCCTGACTTTC.

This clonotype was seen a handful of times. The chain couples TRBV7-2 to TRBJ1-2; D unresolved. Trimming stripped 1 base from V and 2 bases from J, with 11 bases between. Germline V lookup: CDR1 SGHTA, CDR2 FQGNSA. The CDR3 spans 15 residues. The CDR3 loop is CASSLVVLPNYGYTF. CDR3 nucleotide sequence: TGTGCCAGCAGCTTAGTTGTGCTTCCGAACTATGGCTACACCTTC.

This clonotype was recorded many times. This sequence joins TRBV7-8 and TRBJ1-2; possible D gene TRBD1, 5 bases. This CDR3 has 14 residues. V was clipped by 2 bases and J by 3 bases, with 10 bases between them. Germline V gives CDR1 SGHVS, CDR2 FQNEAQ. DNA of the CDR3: TGTGCCAGCAGCTTACAGGGACTCTACTATGGCTACACCTTC. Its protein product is CASSLQGLYYGYTF.

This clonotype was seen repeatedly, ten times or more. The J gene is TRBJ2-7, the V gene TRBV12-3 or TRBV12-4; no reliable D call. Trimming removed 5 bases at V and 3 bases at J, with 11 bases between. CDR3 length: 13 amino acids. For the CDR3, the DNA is TGTGCCAGCAGTCGAAACGGGTTCTACGAGCAGTACTTC. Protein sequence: CASSRNGFYEQYF.

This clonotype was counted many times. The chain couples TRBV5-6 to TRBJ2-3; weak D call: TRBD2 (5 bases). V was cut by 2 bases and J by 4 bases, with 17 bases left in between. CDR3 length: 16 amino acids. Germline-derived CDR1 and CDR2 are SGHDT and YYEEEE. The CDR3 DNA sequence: TGTGCCAGCAGCTTTTCAACCCGGAGGCGCGCAGATACGCAGTATTTT. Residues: CASSFSTRRRADTQYF.

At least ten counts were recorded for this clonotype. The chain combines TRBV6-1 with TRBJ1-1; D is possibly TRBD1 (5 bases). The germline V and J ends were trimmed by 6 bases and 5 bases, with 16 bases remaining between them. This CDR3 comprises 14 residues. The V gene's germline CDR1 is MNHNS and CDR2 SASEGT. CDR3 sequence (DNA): TGTGCCAGCAGCCAGAACAGGAGAGGGACTGAAGCTTTCTTT. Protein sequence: CASSQNRRGTEAFF.

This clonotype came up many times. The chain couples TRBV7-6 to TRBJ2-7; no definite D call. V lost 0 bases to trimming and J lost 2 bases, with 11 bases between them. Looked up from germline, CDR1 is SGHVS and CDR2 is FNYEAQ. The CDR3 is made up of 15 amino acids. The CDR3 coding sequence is TGTGCCAGCAGCTTAGCGGTGGGGTGGACCTACGAGCAGTACGTC. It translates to CASSLAVGWTYEQYV.

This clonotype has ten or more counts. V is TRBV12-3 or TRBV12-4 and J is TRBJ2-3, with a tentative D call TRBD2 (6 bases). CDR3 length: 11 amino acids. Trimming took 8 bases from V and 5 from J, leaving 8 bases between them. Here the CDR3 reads CASATRDTQYF. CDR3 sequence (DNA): TGTGCCAGCGCGACTAGAGATACGCAGTATTTT.

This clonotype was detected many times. The CDR3 DNA reads as TGTGCCAGCAGGCAGGGGCCCTCCCATTCACCCCTCCACTTT. Its translation is CASRQGPSHSPLHF. The chain is built from TRBV7-2 and TRBJ1-6; D might be TRBD1 (6 bases). The CDR3 has 14 residues. The germline V and J ends were trimmed by 6 bases and 8 bases, with 14 bases remaining between them. Germline V CDR1 and CDR2: SGHTA, FQGNSA.

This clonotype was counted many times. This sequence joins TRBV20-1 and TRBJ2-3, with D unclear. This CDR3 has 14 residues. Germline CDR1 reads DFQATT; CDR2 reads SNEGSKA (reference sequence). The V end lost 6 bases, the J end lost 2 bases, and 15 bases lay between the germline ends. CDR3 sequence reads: CSAPHDATTDTQYF. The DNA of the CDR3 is TGCAGTGCCCCCCATGATGCGACCACAGATACGCAGTATTTT.

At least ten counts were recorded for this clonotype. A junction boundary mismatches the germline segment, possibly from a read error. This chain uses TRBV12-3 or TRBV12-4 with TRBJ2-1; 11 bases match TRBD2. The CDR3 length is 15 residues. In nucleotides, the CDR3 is TGTGCCAGCAGGTTAGCGGGGGGGTTGGAAAATGAGCAGTTCTTC. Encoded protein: CASRLAGGLENEQFF.

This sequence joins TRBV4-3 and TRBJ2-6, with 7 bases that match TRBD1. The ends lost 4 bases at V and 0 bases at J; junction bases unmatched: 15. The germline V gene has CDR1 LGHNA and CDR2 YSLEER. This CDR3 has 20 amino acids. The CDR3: CASSLFLGTEKFSGANVLTF. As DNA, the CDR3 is TGCGCCAGCAGCCTCTTTTTGGGGACAGAGAAATTCTCTGGGGCCAACGTCCTGACTTTC.

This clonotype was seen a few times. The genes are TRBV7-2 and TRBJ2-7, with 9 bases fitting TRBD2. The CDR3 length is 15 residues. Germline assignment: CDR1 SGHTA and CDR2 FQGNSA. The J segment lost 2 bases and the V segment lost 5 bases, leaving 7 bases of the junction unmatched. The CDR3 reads CASSKGLAVAYEQYV. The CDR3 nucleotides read TGTGCCAGCAGCAAGGGACTAGCTGTGGCCTACGAGCAGTACGTC.

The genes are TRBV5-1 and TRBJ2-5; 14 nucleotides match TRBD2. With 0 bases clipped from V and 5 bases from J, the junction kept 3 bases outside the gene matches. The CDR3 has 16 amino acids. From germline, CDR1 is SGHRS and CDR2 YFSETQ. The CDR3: CASSLAWTSGGETQYF. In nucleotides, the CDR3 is TGCGCCAGCAGCTTGGCATGGACTAGCGGGGGGGAGACCCAGTACTTC.